This T cell receptor beta chain appears in the sequencing data of a study of blood T cells in healthy people across ages. The wider study: Capture via template switching afforded approximately one barcoded beta molecule per two T cells. Regarding the study as a whole: Percentage of naive T cells showed a strong correlation with TCR beta diversity.

Each sample yielded at least 7 million isolated PBMCs. The CDR3 sequence is 15 residues long. Germline-derived CDR1 and CDR2 are SGHTA and FQGNSA. V was cut by 8 bases and J by 2 bases, with 15 bases left in between. Comment on this clonotype: Antigen specificity is unknown.

Then a second PCR, running roughly 7 to 11 cycles, was carried out with a sample-barcoded 5' primer and a J-beta primer mix. A single record per CDR3 protein comes from TCRdb applying MiXCR to the 5' RACE reads. The sample includes about 780,000 distinct CDR3 sequences, 55% to 65% seen only once; the top ten take about a quarter. The sequence was obtained from a man younger than 40 in good health. Material: blood. This chain links TRBV7-2 with TRBJ2-2, with a possible D match to TRBD2 (7 bases). CDR3 sequence: CASCPGGANTGELFF. CDR3 bases: TGTGCCAGCTGCCCGGGGGGCGCAAACACCGGGGAGCTGTTTTTT.